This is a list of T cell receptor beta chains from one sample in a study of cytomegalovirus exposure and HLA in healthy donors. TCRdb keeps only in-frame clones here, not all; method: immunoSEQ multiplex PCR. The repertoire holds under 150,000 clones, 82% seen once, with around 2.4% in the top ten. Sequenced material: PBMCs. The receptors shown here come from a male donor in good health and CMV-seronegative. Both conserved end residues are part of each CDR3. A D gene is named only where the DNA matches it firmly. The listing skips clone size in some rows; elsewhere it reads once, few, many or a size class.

cdr3_nt: TGCGCCAGCATGCTAGCGGGGGGCAATGAGCAGTTCTTC
cdr3_aa: CASMLAGGNEQFF
clone_size: NA
d_call: TRBD2
v_call: TRBV5-1
j_call: TRBJ2-1

cdr3_nt: TGTGCCAGCAGCTCGGACCCGGGGAGCACAGATACGCAGTATTTT
cdr3_aa: CASSSDPGSTDTQYF
clone_size: NA
d_call: NA
v_call: TRBV13
j_call: TRBJ2-3

cdr3_nt: TGTGCCAGCAGTTTAAACAGAGACACTGAAGCTTTCTTT
cdr3_aa: CASSLNRDTEAFF
clone_size: NA
d_call: NA
v_call: TRBV27
j_call: TRBJ1-1

cdr3_nt: TGTGCCAGCAGTGTACAGGGGGACTTAAGCTCTGGGGCCAACGTCCTGACTTTC
cdr3_aa: CASSVQGDLSSGANVLTF
clone_size: NA
d_call: TRBD1
v_call: TRBV6-4
j_call: TRBJ2-6

cdr3_nt: TGTGCCAGCAGAAAGCAGGGGGATGCTGAAGCTTTCTTT
cdr3_aa: CASRKQGDAEAFF
clone_size: NA
d_call: TRBD1
v_call: TRBV6-1
j_call: TRBJ1-1

cdr3_nt: TGCGCCAGCAGCCAAGAGAATTCCCGGGGTGAGCAGTTCTTC
cdr3_aa: CASSQENSRGEQFF
clone_size: NA
d_call: NA
v_call: TRBV4-1
j_call: TRBJ2-1

cdr3_nt: TGTGCCAGCAGAAAGGGTCAAGGAGGCCAGCCCCAGCATTTT
cdr3_aa: CASRKGQGGQPQHF
clone_size: NA
d_call: NA
v_call: TRBV2
j_call: TRBJ1-5

cdr3_nt: TGTGCCAGCAGCCCCTTGGACATCCCGCGAGAGACCCAGTACTTC
cdr3_aa: CASSPLDIPRETQYF
clone_size: NA
d_call: NA
v_call: TRBV7-9
j_call: TRBJ2-5

cdr3_nt: TGTGCCAGCAGCGTAGTGGGGGGAGAGGAGACCCAGTACTTC
cdr3_aa: CASSVVGGEETQYF
clone_size: NA
d_call: NA
v_call: TRBV9
j_call: TRBJ2-5

cdr3_nt: TGTGCCAGCTCACCACCGTTCGGGAGTCGAGAGACCCAGTACTTC
cdr3_aa: CASSPPFGSRETQYF
clone_size: NA
d_call: NA
v_call: TRBV18
j_call: TRBJ2-5

cdr3_nt: TGTGCCAGCAGACCCCGGTCCGCTAACTATGGCTACACCTTC
cdr3_aa: CASRPRSANYGYTF
clone_size: NA
d_call: NA
v_call: TRBV28
j_call: TRBJ1-2

cdr3_nt: TGTGCCAGAACAGGAGCGGGAGTTAACACCGGGGAGCTGTTTTTT
cdr3_aa: CARTGAGVNTGELFF
clone_size: NA
d_call: TRBD2
v_call: TRBV7-9
j_call: TRBJ2-2

cdr3_nt: TGTGCCAGCAGCAAAAGATCAGGGCCCGCGAACACCGGGGAGCTGTTTTTT
cdr3_aa: CASSKRSGPANTGELFF
clone_size: NA
d_call: NA
v_call: TRBV7-8
j_call: TRBJ2-2

cdr3_nt: TGCGCCAGCAGCCTAGAGGTGTCGGGGTTTGACGAAAAACTGTTTTTT
cdr3_aa: CASSLEVSGFDEKLFF
clone_size: few
d_call: NA
v_call: TRBV4-3
j_call: TRBJ1-4

cdr3_nt: TGTGCCAGTAGTATCGGACAGCACTACTACGAGCAGTACTTC
cdr3_aa: CASSIGQHYYEQYF
clone_size: NA
d_call: NA
v_call: TRBV19
j_call: TRBJ2-7

cdr3_nt: TGTGCCTGGACTAGCGGGAATAATGGGTTGCAGTTCTTC
cdr3_aa: CAWTSGNNGLQFF
clone_size: NA
d_call: TRBD2
v_call: TRBV30
j_call: TRBJ2-1

cdr3_nt: TGCGCCAGCAGCCAGGATCTAGCGGGAGCGGGTGGCAATGAGCAGTTCTTC
cdr3_aa: CASSQDLAGAGGNEQFF
clone_size: NA
d_call: TRBD2
v_call: TRBV4-3
j_call: TRBJ2-1

cdr3_nt: TGTGCCAGCAGTGAAGTGGGGGCGGACGAACTCTATGGCTACACCTTC
cdr3_aa: CASSEVGADELYGYTF
clone_size: NA
d_call: NA
v_call: TRBV25-1
j_call: TRBJ1-2

cdr3_nt: TGTGCCTGGGATTCATTCGGACTAGCGGGAGGGACAGATACGCAGTATTTT
cdr3_aa: CAWDSFGLAGGTDTQYF
clone_size: NA
d_call: TRBD2
v_call: TRBV30
j_call: TRBJ2-3

cdr3_nt: TGTGCCAGCAGTCTACCCCGGGACAGGATTTTGGAGACCCAGTACTTC
cdr3_aa: CASSLPRDRILETQYF
clone_size: NA
d_call: TRBD1
v_call: TRBV6-8
j_call: TRBJ2-5

cdr3_nt: TGTGCCAGCAGTTTCCGCCTAGGGCCCCAGCATTTT
cdr3_aa: CASSFRLGPQHF
clone_size: few
d_call: NA
v_call: TRBV6-5
j_call: TRBJ1-5

cdr3_nt: TGTGCCAGCAGCTGGGGACTAGCGATCTACAATGAGCAGTTCTTC
cdr3_aa: CASSWGLAIYNEQFF
clone_size: NA
d_call: TRBD2
v_call: TRBV5-5
j_call: TRBJ2-1

cdr3_nt: TGTGCCAGTAGTATATGGCAGGGTGACACAGATACGCAGTATTTT
cdr3_aa: CASSIWQGDTDTQYF
clone_size: NA
d_call: NA
v_call: TRBV19
j_call: TRBJ2-3

cdr3_nt: TGTGCCAGCAGTTACTCGGGGGGAGGGAAATCCGGGGAGCTGTTTTTT
cdr3_aa: CASSYSGGGKSGELFF
clone_size: NA
d_call: TRBD2
v_call: TRBV6-5
j_call: TRBJ2-2

cdr3_nt: TGTGCCAGCAGCTCTTCGACAACCTACAATGAGCAGTTCTTC
cdr3_aa: CASSSSTTYNEQFF
clone_size: NA
d_call: NA
v_call: TRBV5-6
j_call: TRBJ2-1

cdr3_nt: TGTGCCATCCGGAGGGCCGGTTCTGATGAGCAGTTCTTC
cdr3_aa: CAIRRAGSDEQFF
clone_size: NA
d_call: NA
v_call: TRBV10-3
j_call: TRBJ2-1

cdr3_nt: TGTGCCAGCAGCTTAACGACAGATACCACAGATACGCAGTATTTT
cdr3_aa: CASSLTTDTTDTQYF
clone_size: NA
d_call: NA
v_call: TRBV7-3
j_call: TRBJ2-3

cdr3_nt: TGCGCCAGCAGCCAAGAACCGGGGGGCGACTATGGCTACACCTTC
cdr3_aa: CASSQEPGGDYGYTF
clone_size: NA
d_call: NA
v_call: TRBV4-3
j_call: TRBJ1-2

cdr3_nt: TGTGCCAGCAGTTACTACACAGCCACAGATACGCAGTATTTT
cdr3_aa: CASSYYTATDTQYF
clone_size: NA
d_call: NA
v_call: TRBV6-6
j_call: TRBJ2-3

cdr3_nt: TGTGCCAGCCCCCCACAGGGCACCCTCTACGAGCAGTACTTC
cdr3_aa: CASPPQGTLYEQYF
clone_size: NA
d_call: NA
v_call: TRBV27
j_call: TRBJ2-7

cdr3_nt: TGCGCCAGCAGCCAGGGGGCAGGGTTTTCCGGGGAACTGTTTTTT
cdr3_aa: CASSQGAGFSGELFF
clone_size: NA
d_call: NA
v_call: TRBV4-1
j_call: TRBJ2-2

cdr3_nt: TGTGCCAGCTCACCACCCGGACTAGCGGGAGCGACTGGGGCCAACGTCCTGACTTTC
cdr3_aa: CASSPPGLAGATGANVLTF
clone_size: few
d_call: TRBD2
v_call: TRBV18
j_call: TRBJ2-6

cdr3_nt: TGCAGCGTTGGACAGGGTGAGAATCAGCCCCAGCATTTT
cdr3_aa: CSVGQGENQPQHF
clone_size: NA
d_call: TRBD1
v_call: TRBV29-1
j_call: TRBJ1-5

cdr3_nt: TGTGCCAGCAGCTTAGGACTAGCGGACTACAATGAGCAGTTCTTC
cdr3_aa: CASSLGLADYNEQFF
clone_size: NA
d_call: TRBD2
v_call: TRBV11-3
j_call: TRBJ2-1

cdr3_nt: TGTGCCAGCAGCAAAGCCTCTAGCCGGCAGGCCTTACAAGCTTTCTTT
cdr3_aa: CASSKASSRQALQAFF
clone_size: NA
d_call: NA
v_call: TRBV21-1
j_call: TRBJ1-1

cdr3_nt: TGTGCCTGGAGTGTAGCGCGTGAAAAACTGTTTTTT
cdr3_aa: CAWSVAREKLFF
clone_size: NA
d_call: NA
v_call: TRBV30
j_call: TRBJ1-4

cdr3_nt: TGCGCCAGCAGCCCGGCCGGGACAGGGGGGGAGACCCAGTACTTC
cdr3_aa: CASSPAGTGGETQYF
clone_size: NA
d_call: TRBD1
v_call: TRBV5-1
j_call: TRBJ2-5

cdr3_nt: TGTGCCAGCAGCGTGGAGGGGTCAGACTACACCTTC
cdr3_aa: CASSVEGSDYTF
clone_size: NA
d_call: NA
v_call: TRBV9
j_call: TRBJ1-2

cdr3_nt: TGTGCCAGCAGTGGCCCCAATGGCGGTATTGGCTACGAGCAGTACTTC
cdr3_aa: CASSGPNGGIGYEQYF
clone_size: NA
d_call: NA
v_call: TRBV6-4
j_call: TRBJ2-7

cdr3_nt: TGTGCCAGCAGCAAAGCGCCTAGGGGGACTAGCGGGAGGCTGGCGAACACCGGGGAGCTGTTTTTT
cdr3_aa: CASSKAPRGTSGRLANTGELFF
clone_size: NA
d_call: NA
v_call: TRBV21-1
j_call: TRBJ2-2

cdr3_nt: TGTGCCAGCAGCTTAGTGGGGGCAGGGGTCGAGACCCAGTACTTC
cdr3_aa: CASSLVGAGVETQYF
clone_size: NA
d_call: NA
v_call: TRBV7-8
j_call: TRBJ2-5